These 22 T cell receptor beta chains originate from one sample sequenced in a study of T cells after yellow fever vaccination. TCRdb passed the 5' RACE reads through MiXCR, listing each CDR3 protein once. The sample contains hundreds of thousands of distinct CDR3 sequences, more than 9% of which appear only once. The sequences come from PBMCs, collected on the day of the yellow fever booster vaccination. The source is a man aged 25 to 40 who received the YFV17D yellow fever vaccine.

The rearrangement links TRBV10-3 to TRBJ2-1, with 8 bases that match TRBD2. Germline trimming cut 8 bases from V and 1 base from J; bases unmatched to any gene: 7. Germline loops: CDR1 ENHRY, CDR2 SYGVKD. The CDR3 consists of 15 residues. This CDR3 is CAIGLAGTSYNEQFF. The CDR3 DNA sequence: TGTGCCATCGGTTTAGCGGGGACTTCCTACAATGAGCAGTTCTTC.

J is TRBJ2-1 and V is TRBV5-1; TRBD2 aligns across 11 bases. Germline V gene lookup returns CDR1 SGHRS and CDR2 YFSETQ. The CDR3 has 16 residues. The ends lost 0 bases at V and 7 bases at J; junction bases unmatched: 6. The CDR3 region has the DNA TGCGCCAGCAGCTTGGGTGGACTAGCGGGTCTGAATGAGCAGTTCTTC. Amino acid sequence: CASSLGGLAGLNEQFF.

The rearrangement links TRBV29-1 to TRBJ2-7; 10 bases map to TRBD2. CDR3 length: 15 residues. Per germline, CDR1 SQVTM and CDR2 ANQGSEA. Germline trimming cut 1 base from V and 4 bases from J; bases unmatched to any gene: 7. CDR3 bases: TGCAGCGTTGAAGCTAGCGGGAGAGGTGGGTACGAGCAGTACTTC. Protein sequence: CSVEASGRGGYEQYF.

This clonotype was observed a few times. This sequence joins TRBV29-1 and TRBJ2-7; no clear D gene. Trimming took 6 bases from V and 5 from J, leaving 11 bases between them. Germline lookup yields CDR1 SQVTM and CDR2 ANQGSEA. The length of the CDR3 is 11 residues. CDR3: CSVSRSDEQYF. For the CDR3, the DNA is TGCAGCGTCAGCAGGTCGGACGAGCAGTACTTC.

V usage is TRBV6-2 or TRBV6-3 and J usage is TRBJ2-1; 7 bases agree with TRBD1. The CDR3 has 12 amino acids. The J segment lost 13 bases and the V segment lost 2 bases, leaving 5 bases of the junction unmatched. Germline V gene lookup returns CDR1 MNHEY and CDR2 SVGEGT. CDR3 protein: CASSYPDRVQFF. In DNA form, the CDR3 reads TGTGCCAGCAGTTACCCCGACAGGGTCCAGTTCTTC.

The V and J genes are TRBV21-1 and TRBJ2-2; the DNA was not compared with TRBD2, the D call given in the table. TRBV21-1 is annotated as a pseudogene. The CDR3 length is 17 residues. For the CDR3, the DNA is TGTGCCAGCAGCACCACTAGGGCGGGAGGGTATCTCGGGGAGCTGTTTTTT. Encoded protein: CASSTTRAGGYLGELFF.

This clonotype was counted only a few times. The V call is TRBV6-1, the J call TRBJ2-6; tentatively, D is TRBD2 (6 bases). CDR3 size: 16 residues. The germline CDR1 and CDR2 sequences are MNHNS and SASEGT. Between the trimmed V and J ends, which lost 8 bases and 2 bases, there was a span of 16 bases. The CDR3 reads CASGRGRLPGANVLTF. CDR3 DNA sequence: TGTGCCAGCGGGCGGGGTCGACTTCCTGGGGCCAACGTCCTGACTTTC.

There are a few counts of this clonotype. The V and J genes are TRBV9 and TRBJ1-1, with D possibly TRBD1 on 5 matching bases. This CDR3 contains 15 residues. Looked up from germline, CDR1 is SGDLS and CDR2 is YYNGEE. V was shortened by 4 bases and J by 5 bases, with 18 bases between the two germline ends. This CDR3 reads CASSPSPQGRTEAFF. The CDR3 nucleotides are TGTGCCAGCAGCCCGAGCCCTCAGGGAAGGACTGAAGCTTTCTTT.

This clonotype turned up a few times. The chain is built from TRBV10-3 and TRBJ2-3, with 7 bases identical to TRBD2. V shed 10 bases, J shed 2 bases, and the junction held 9 bases outside the gene matches. Germline V gene lookup returns CDR1 ENHRY and CDR2 SYGVKD. CDR3 size: 14 residues. In nucleotides, the CDR3 is TGTGCCACCTCCGGGACTATGAACACAGATACGCAGTATTTT. Encoded protein: CATSGTMNTDTQYF.

This clonotype has more than one count but fewer than ten. This rearrangement joins TRBV3-1 to TRBJ2-1; maybe TRBD2 (5 bases). The CDR3 contains 16 residues. Trimming cost V 1 base and J 2 bases, with 12 bases left between them. Per germline, CDR1 LGHDT and CDR2 YNNKEL (reference sequence). Written as DNA, the CDR3 is TGTGCCAGCAGCCAAGGGCTAGCCAGCCCCTACAATGAGCAGTTCTTC. Its protein is CASSQGLASPYNEQFF.

V and J are TRBV6-1 and TRBJ2-1; 9 nucleotides align to TRBD2. Germline V gene lookup returns CDR1 MNHNS and CDR2 SASEGT. Trimming removed 5 bases from V and 5 bases from J; junction bases left unmatched: 7. The CDR3 has 15 residues. This CDR3 is CASSPGLARDNEQFF. The CDR3 DNA reads as TGTGCCAGCAGTCCCGGACTAGCGCGGGACAATGAGCAGTTCTTC.

The V and J genes are TRBV6-1 and TRBJ1-4; D is uncertain. The germline gives CDR1 MNHNS, CDR2 SASEGT. CDR3 length: 13 amino acids. With 7 bases removed from V and 5 bases from J, the gap between germline ends came to 11 bases. CDR3 nucleotide sequence: TGTGCCAGCAAGGGTCAGAAGAATGAAAAACTGTTTTTT. Translated: CASKGQKNEKLFF.

The sample holds many counts of this clonotype. The chain combines TRBV20-1 with TRBJ2-3, with D hard to call. The CDR3 loop spans 15 amino acids. Germline CDR1 DFQATT, CDR2 SNEGSKA (reference sequence). V lost 2 bases and J lost 4, with 16 bases in between. CDR3 loop: CSARPGLQSPDTQYF. Written as DNA, the CDR3 is TGCAGTGCTAGACCCGGGCTACAATCGCCAGATACGCAGTATTTT.

This clonotype has more than one count but fewer than ten. V and J are TRBV11-2 and TRBJ2-1; D call uncertain. CDR3 length equals 14 residues. From germline, CDR1 is SGHAT and CDR2 FQNNGV. V gave up 5 bases and J gave up 5 bases, with 13 bases separating them. The DNA of the CDR3 is TGTGCCAGCAGCCCGACGGCGCTGAACAATGAGCAGTTCTTC. It encodes CASSPTALNNEQFF.

J is TRBJ2-5 and V is TRBV7-2, with 9 bases that match TRBD1. CDR1 and CDR2 (germline): SGHTA, FQGNSA. CDR3 length: 15 amino acids. J was trimmed by 2 bases and V by 1 base; bases with no gene match: 2. This CDR3 is CASSLGDRVQETQYF. The CDR3 DNA reads TGTGCCAGCAGCTTAGGGGACAGGGTACAAGAGACCCAGTACTTC.

This chain connects TRBV20-1 to TRBJ1-4; no definite D call. This CDR3 has 11 amino acids. V lost 6 bases, J lost 7 bases, and 9 bases lay in between. The germline gives CDR1 DFQATT, CDR2 SNEGSKA (reference sequence). The CDR3 is CSAGRSEKLFF. The DNA for the CDR3 is TGCAGTGCCGGCCGTTCTGAAAAACTGTTTTTT.

V usage is TRBV10-3 and J usage is TRBJ2-3, with D unclear. There are 13 residues in the CDR3. Per the germline V gene, CDR1 is ENHRY and CDR2 is SYGVKD. The V end was cut by 8 bases, the J end by 3 bases, with 12 bases between. In nucleotides, the CDR3 is TGTGCCATCGGGGAACAGCAGACAGATACGCAGTATTTT. Translating it yields CAIGEQQTDTQYF.

This clonotype turned up a few times. The chain carries TRBV6-2 or TRBV6-3 and TRBJ1-5; D might be TRBD1 (6 bases). V was pared by 8 bases and J by 3 bases, with 11 bases between. The germline V gene has CDR1 MNHEY and CDR2 SVGEGT. There are 13 residues in the CDR3. In nucleotides, the CDR3 is TGTGCCAGCGGGGGGGCCCCCAATCAGCCCCAGCATTTT. This sequence encodes CASGGAPNQPQHF.

This clonotype has at least ten counts. The chain carries TRBV7-2 and TRBJ2-7; TRBD2 matches 10 bases. CDR3 size: 13 residues. Losses at the gene ends were 3 bases for V and 7 bases for J; bases not matched to a gene: 3. CDR1 SGHTA and CDR2 FQGNSA come from the germline V gene. The CDR3 bases are TGTGCCAGCAGCTTGGGACTAGCGAGAGAGCAGTACTTC. Translating gives CASSLGLAREQYF.

V and J are TRBV6-1 and TRBJ1-6; D possibly corresponds to TRBD1 (5 bases). There are 14 residues in the CDR3. Trimming left V 5 bases short and J 7 bases short, with 12 bases between. Germline assignment: CDR1 MNHNS and CDR2 SASEGT. This CDR3 reads CASSPLDINSPLHF. CDR3 sequence (DNA): TGTGCCAGCAGTCCCCTGGACATAAATTCACCCCTCCACTTT.

This chain links TRBV11-2 with TRBJ2-1; D is perhaps TRBD2 (5 bases). V lost 4 bases and J 4 bases, leaving 20 bases between the germline ends. CDR3 length equals 17 residues. Germline V lookup: CDR1 SGHAT, CDR2 FQNNGV. CDR3 sequence reads: CASSSPPPGTRYNEQFF. The CDR3 nucleotides read TGTGCCAGCAGCTCCCCCCCCCCGGGAACGCGATACAATGAGCAGTTCTTC.

J is TRBJ2-7 and V is TRBV7-2; perhaps TRBD2 as D (5 bases). Trimming took 1 base from V and 4 from J, leaving 14 bases between them. The CDR3 spans 15 residues. Per germline, CDR1 SGHTA and CDR2 FQGNSA. This chain's CDR3 is CASSLGGLSGYEQYF. DNA for the CDR3: TGTGCCAGCAGCTTAGGAGGTTTGAGCGGATACGAGCAGTACTTC. The full variable domain, with the rest looked up from reference TRBV7-2 and TRBJ2-7, is GAGVSQSPSNKVTEKGKDVELRCDPISGHTALYWYRQSLGQGLEFLIYFQGNSAPDKSGLPSDRFSAERTGGSVSTLTIQRTQQEDSAVYLCASSLGGLSGYEQYFGPGTRLTVT.